This TCR beta chain originates from a study of cytomegalovirus exposure and HLA in healthy donors (dated by TCRdb to 2015 to 2018). About the full investigation: An earlier analysis of several hundred of the donors reported 250 to 300 Gb of sequence data and 120 million or so unique TCR beta sequences from around 200 million T cells. An early release covering around 630 HLA-typed donors comprised approximately 290 gigabases of sequencing data and around 85 million unique TCR sequences. Of the 398 genotyped donors, around 81% fell in the genetic ancestry cluster associated with self-reported Caucasian donors. The study aimed to test whether signatures of past pathogen exposure could be identified by cataloging public T cell receptors. The study used immunosequencing to profile the T cell repertoires of hundreds of subjects and linked those repertoires to cytomegalovirus serostatus. Along with the roughly 670-subject first cohort, a separate validation cohort of over 90 different subjects was used. To predict cytomegalovirus infection status, the study combined high-throughput TCR immunosequencing, statistical association of individual TCRs with disease status, and machine learning. A later analysis re-analyzed previously published TCR beta repertoires from approximately 670 donors and added high-resolution HLA genotyping to study TCR occurrence patterns. Rather than using new phenotypic data, the later analysis identified candidate immune exposures from TCR beta sequences and from how often those sequences occurred across donors. An earlier analysis of about 620 of the donors applied high-throughput TCR beta sequencing to assess whether each TCR beta V gene segment acted as functional or pseudogenic. Donor age, sex, ethnicity and CMV serostatus were compiled together with the repertoire data. In a later genetic analysis, genome-wide SNP genotypes for about three fifths of the roughly 670 donors were used, and that subset was treated as a discovery cohort. Every discovery cohort repertoire had been produced on one sequencing platform. HLA typing included class I and class II loci at four-digit resolution. The number of donors typed differed by locus, with roughly 620-630 for A, B, C, DRB1 and DQB1, roughly 520 for DQA1, 600 to 610 for DPA1, and approximately 470 for DPB1. Several DR-DQ haplotypes were handled as single units for association and clustering because linkage in the cohort was strong. On average, about 200,000 unique TCR beta nucleotide sequences were sequenced per donor among about 400 genotyped donors of the cohort, with roughly a sixth of those sequences being non-productive. Study-level results and caveats: Sequencing depth was assumed to be roughly uniform across donors in the presence/absence analyses, though that assumption may not hold. A further reported finding was that TCR beta sequences accurately predicted the HLA-A and HLA-B alleles for most subjects in the first cohort. The only immune exposure information available for the cohort was CMV serostatus. When HLA alleles, especially DR and DQ, strongly co-occurred, attributing TCR associations to individual alleles was difficult. Most TCR sequences were seen in very few donors, while some public TCRs were found in many individuals. An association between a missense DCLRE1C variant and V-gene and J-gene trimming of TCR beta chains was found in a later genetic analysis and replicated in an independent cohort. A later analysis found that TCR association rates varied across HLA loci, with DRB1 alleles showing the most associated TCRs and HLA-C alleles the fewest. A cluster of highly shared sequence variants was judged likely to represent a technical artifact of the sequencing pipeline. In a later analysis, most CMV-associated TCR beta chains were found to appear HLA-restricted, with HLA associations seemingly driven largely by CMV exposure. In this cohort, only TCR beta chains were sequenced, and detectable features were limited by the absence of alpha or paired-chain data. The authors suggested that the approach could potentially be generalized to other disease states and immunological phenotypes. An earlier analysis of approximately 570 of the donors showed that most TCR beta V segments appeared in productive rearrangements either about 87% or about 30% of the time, which broadly matched IMGT annotations. Because the 87-base-pair reads could not distinguish some IMGT-functional V segments, including TRBV6-2 and TRBV6-3, those segments were excluded. Because some donors lacked HLA typing at each locus, the association tests relied only on the typed subset. Specific HLA alleles were associated with 15,000 to 20,000 TCR beta sequences at a false discovery rate of 0.05 in a later analysis. According to a later genetic analysis, donors in an Asian-associated ancestry cluster had fewer N-insertions in productive TCRs than the approximately 710-donor mean. Correlated functional status among segregating V segments might reflect linkage disequilibrium, but an unknown experimental factor could not be ruled out. Because counts were too low, roughly 18 rarely observed V segments, including chromosome 9 orphons, were left out of the earlier analysis of 587 of the donors. According to a later analysis, parvovirus B19, influenza, CMV and Epstein-Barr virus appeared linked to several top co-occurrence clusters. In a later analysis, HLA-associated TCR beta chains showed more clonal expansion and lower generation probabilities than non-associated chains that were equally common. The study gave a list of more than 150 TCR beta chains associated with cytomegalovirus. The classifier was reported to diagnose cytomegalovirus status with high specificity and sensitivity in both the original and validation cohorts. Three of the identified cytomegalovirus-associated TCR beta chains were confirmed in vitro to be specific for cytomegalovirus antigens.

The library was built by means of the immunoSEQ multiplex PCR assay. A mixture of 60 forward primers for TCR Vbeta segments and 13 reverse primers for TCR Jbeta segments was used in the multiplex PCR. Amplification of the CDR3 region of rearranged TCR beta genes was performed with a multiplex PCR assay on genomic DNA. The Illumina HiSeq System was used to sequence the amplified TCR beta libraries as 87-base-pair reads. In the source study's methods: In a later analysis, roughly 80 million unique TCR beta chains were counted across the roughly 610 repertoires, and some 10 million of these chains were shared by at least two donors. To remove PCR and sequencing errors, raw reads were error-corrected and collapsed into unique sequences using a nearest-neighbor algorithm that merged closely related sequences. CDR3 sequences were aligned to IMGT reference sequences to assign V, D and J gene segments. Each retained sequence needed at least a six-nucleotide match to both a V gene segment and a J gene segment. Rearrangements were classified as productive when the CDR3 lacked stop codons and remained in frame with V and J, and all other rearrangements were classified as non-productive. CDR3 was defined by IMGT convention, running from the second conserved V-encoded cysteine to the conserved J-encoded phenylalanine. The earlier analysis of fewer than 750 of the donors excluded sequences that lacked an unambiguous match to a single V gene segment. An earlier analysis of several hundred of the donors classified V segments as functional when productive rearrangements were above 56.7% and as segregating when the standard deviation between donors was above 5%. To diagnose cytomegalovirus status from the catalog of TCR beta chain sequences, a statistical classification framework was built. In a later analysis, V and J genes were assigned by comparing TCR nucleotide sequences against IMGT/GENE-DB human TR gene sequences. The TCRdist pipeline was used in a later analysis to assign CDR3 sequences and most-parsimonious VDJ recombination scenarios. In a later analysis, each TCR beta chain was defined by its CDR3 amino acid sequence together with its V-gene family, and reads without a unique V-gene family were excluded. To address suspected cross-contamination and a sequencing artifact, a later analysis removed approximately 600 highly shared, low-generation-probability nucleotide sequences. In a later analysis, a clonal expansion index for each public chain was calculated from normalized within-repertoire ranks of inferred template counts. In a later analysis, generation probabilities were computed with a VDJ recombination model fitted to out-of-frame rearrangements, and the resulting probabilities were checked against IGoR. In a later analysis, hypergeometric tests were used to score TCR-TCR, TCR-HLA and TCR-CMV co-occurrence, with a repertoire-size bias correction applied to TCR pairs. To estimate false discovery rates, a later analysis permuted the HLA or CMV assignments 20 times. A later analysis grouped co-occurring TCRs with DBSCAN, adding TCRdist sequence similarity when clustering within HLA-allele-positive subsets. Co-occurrence clustering excluded repertoires with fewer than 30,000 or more than 120,000 public chains, plus five with anomalous nucleotide sharing. TCRdb carries this immuneACCESS record with in-frame sequences only. Its versions omit some clonotypes, under half of them owing to an unresolved V gene in the studies checked, with the rest unexplained. D and trimming were read from the DNA, whereas the V and J calls and clone size are those reported in that table. In all, the sample holds about 150,000 clones, and 80% of those were seen once. 5.6% of the sample comes from the top ten.

For CDR1 and CDR2, the germline V gene lists SGDLS and YYNGEE. CDR3 length: 12 amino acids, cysteine to phenylalanine. The retained sequence is limited to the CDR3, 36 bases, with the frame set at the first base. At the junction V is shortened by 3 bases and J by 4 bases, with 6 bases in between. The cohort was made up of 666 healthy bone marrow donors. At the time of sampling, every cohort member was nominally healthy, though immune exposures that went unrecorded were likely present. The donor tested CMV seropositive, placing the donor among the 250 to 350 seropositive members of the cohort. Every donor gave a peripheral blood sample, and the peripheral blood mononuclear cells from that sample were used for TCR beta sequencing. Genomic DNA was extracted from the blood cell samples with the Qiagen DNeasy Blood Extraction Kit. Regarding this clone: It has no known antigen specificity. Per-base quality was not reported, and no clone a single base away is much larger than it.

The chain is assembled from TRBV9 and TRBJ2-3; 6 matching bases give a weak D call of TRBD2. This receptor was taken from a middle-aged woman in good health and CMV-seropositive. The sample taken for sequencing was PBMCs. The sequence in DNA is TGTGCCAGCAGCGGACTAGCAGATACGCAGTATTTT. Translated, this is CASSGLADTQYF.